The TCR beta chain described here comes from a study of blood T cell repertoires in COVID-19. For the study at large: Spain, Italy and the United States supplied samples that represented acute and convalescent COVID-19. Nucleic acid was either cDNA or gDNA, and it came from T cells, B-cell-depleted T cells, or PBMCs.

As handled by the study authors: Cell counts per sample came from amplifying reference gene primers. The repertoire was sequenced with immunoSEQ multiplex PCR; TCRdb's copy has only in-frame clones and lacks some. V, J and clone size reflect that table, while D and trimming were determined from the DNA. The table records about 270,000 clones, approximately 86% of them present only once. The ends lost 0 bases at V and 7 bases at J; junction bases unmatched: 5. The germline gives CDR1 SGHTA, CDR2 FQGTGA. The CDR3 has 16 amino acids. The chain uses TRBV7-3 and TRBJ2-4; 11 nucleotides match TRBD2. The material sequenced was peripheral blood. The TCR comes from a young woman with acute or convalescent COVID-19. CDR3 loop: CASSLTSASGRNIQYF. The CDR3 nucleotides are TGTGCCAGCAGCTTAACGTCGGCTAGCGGGAGGAACATTCAGTACTTC.